This T cell receptor beta chain came from a study of human T cells and chemical hapten exposure. Background on the study: The patient population, which was mostly female, had alopecia areata, totalis or universalis.

TCRdb reprocessed the RACE reads with MiXCR, giving one entry per CDR3 protein. The sample carries tens of thousands of distinct CDR3 sequences, over 9.5% recorded once. Time point meaning: patch test 1, 2 weeks after DPC sensitization. Documented treatment: therapeutic diphenylcyclopropenone sensitization with weekly scalp DPC. This clonotype was picked up a small number of times. Losses at the gene ends were 0 bases for V and 2 bases for J; bases not matched to a gene: 5. The CDR3 is 16 amino acids. CDR1 and CDR2 (germline): DFQATT, SNEGSKA (reference sequence). Here the sequenced sample was whole blood, taken in connection with sensitization to the hapten diphenylcyclopropenone (DPC). V usage is TRBV20-1 and J usage is TRBJ2-2; 8 bases match TRBD1. The sequence was collected from a woman aged 55 to 70 with alopecia areata. Some clones in this sample may be carry-over from other donors' samples. The CDR3: CSARDPRGPNTGELFF. The CDR3 DNA is TGCAGTGCTAGAGATCCCAGGGGGCCTAACACCGGGGAGCTGTTTTTT.